The 27 T cell receptor beta chains below were found in one sample sequenced in a study of cytomegalovirus exposure and HLA in healthy donors. It was with 60 Vbeta and 13 Jbeta primers that the PCR ran. Clones were sequenced by immunoSEQ multiplex PCR, and TCRdb holds only the in-frame ones, with some missing. The sample has approximately 100,000 clones; about 70% are singletons. The sequenced sample was PBMCs. These receptors all stem from a woman aged 50 to 65 in good health and CMV-seropositive.

The chain employs TRBV15 and TRBJ1-2; D gene ambiguous. This CDR3 has 15 residues. Germline CDR1 LNHNV, CDR2 YYDKDF (reference sequence). V lost 0 bases and J 2 bases, leaving 10 bases between the germline ends. The CDR3 coding sequence is TGTGCCACCAGCAGAGATTCTCCAGTGAACTATGGCTACACCTTC. Residues: CATSRDSPVNYGYTF.

J is TRBJ1-5 and V is TRBV19; 8 positions agree with TRBD1. CDR3 size: 16 residues. The ends lost 5 bases at V and 1 base at J; junction bases unmatched: 7. From germline, CDR1 is LNHDA and CDR2 SQIVND (reference sequence). CDR3: CASSVRDRISNQPQHF. The CDR3 nucleotides read TGTGCCAGTAGTGTCCGGGACAGGATAAGCAATCAGCCCCAGCATTTT.

The rearrangement uses TRBV19 and TRBJ2-2, with a tentative D call TRBD2 (6 bases). Germline CDR1 LNHDA, CDR2 SQIVND (reference sequence). CDR3 length: 15 amino acids. The germline V and J ends were trimmed by 5 bases and 5 bases, with 15 bases remaining between them. Written as DNA, the CDR3 is TGTGCCAGTAGTTGGGCAGGCGGGAATACCGGGGAGCTGTTTTTT. It codes for CASSWAGGNTGELFF.

The chain uses TRBV28 and TRBJ2-4; TRBD1 matches 11 bases. The germline gives CDR1 MDHEN, CDR2 SYDVKM. Trimming cost V 4 bases and J 11 bases; bases outside gene matches: 13. The length of the CDR3 is 16 residues. The CDR3 here is CASSSPGQGDGFVQYF. In DNA, the CDR3 is TGTGCCAGCAGTTCCCCGGGACAGGGGGACGGGTTTGTTCAGTACTTC.

This clone was seen more than once but under ten times. The genes are TRBV25-1 and TRBJ1-1; 8 bases fit TRBD1. Germline CDR1 reads MGHDK; CDR2 reads SYGVNS. Unmatched junction bases numbered 8, after V lost 7 bases and J lost 1 base. The CDR3 sequence is 15 residues long. CDR3 bases: TGTGCCAGCAAGGCCAGGGGGCTCGGGAACACTGAAGCTTTCTTT. As protein: CASKARGLGNTEAFF.

The chain has TRBV9 and TRBJ1-2, with 12 bases that match TRBD1. The V and J ends lost 3 bases and 4 bases, in that order; junction bases with no gene match: 7. The CDR3 loop spans 16 amino acids. Germline V gene lookup returns CDR1 SGDLS and CDR2 YYNGEE. CDR3: CASSEGDRGHVYGYTF. The CDR3 bases are TGTGCCAGCAGCGAGGGGGACAGGGGGCACGTCTATGGCTACACCTTC.

This clone was counted a few times. The chain combines TRBV11-2 with TRBJ1-1; 9 bases line up with TRBD1. J lost 4 bases, V lost 5 bases, and 5 bases had no gene match. From germline, CDR1 is SGHAT and CDR2 FQNNGV. The CDR3 is 14 amino acids. CDR3 nucleotides: TGTGCCAGCAGCCGCATGACAGGGGGCACTGAAGCTTTCTTT. Translation: CASSRMTGGTEAFF.

The gene calls are TRBV2 and TRBJ1-6; D is ambiguous. The CDR3 runs 17 residues. Per the germline V gene, CDR1 is SNHLY and CDR2 is FYNNEI. Between the trimmed V and J ends, which lost 3 bases and 7 bases, there was a span of 19 bases. The CDR3 region is CASSDIGRDPVNSPLHF. Written as DNA, the CDR3 is TGTGCCAGCAGTGATATCGGGAGAGACCCAGTGAATTCACCCCTCCACTTT.

The rearrangement uses TRBV5-6 and TRBJ2-3; 12 nucleotides match TRBD2. Germline V CDR1 and CDR2: SGHDT, YYEEEE. CDR3 length equals 15 residues. The V segment lost 3 bases and the J segment 6 bases; nucleotides outside the gene matches: 5. The CDR3 DNA follows: TGTGCCAGCAGCTCTACTAGCGGGGGGAAGGATACGCAGTATTTT. Translation: CASSSTSGGKDTQYF.

J is TRBJ2-5 and V is TRBV5-6, with TRBD2 as a possible D gene (5 bases). The end of the DNA fits TRBJ2-7 better, so the J call may be wrong. Germline V gene sequence: CDR1 SGHDT, CDR2 YYEEEE. CDR3 length: 14 residues. CDR3 sequence (DNA): TGTGCCAGCAGCCCGAGAAACGGGGAAAACGAGCAGTACTTC. Its translation: CASSPRNGENEQYF.

This chain links TRBV15 with TRBJ2-1; maybe TRBD2 (7 bases). The V end was cut by 0 bases, the J end by 5 bases, with 14 bases between. The CDR3 has 16 residues. The germline V gene has CDR1 LNHNV and CDR2 YYDKDF (reference sequence). In DNA, the CDR3 is TGTGCCACCAGCAGAGATGATGGGGGGGCCCACAATGAGCAGTTCTTC. Translated, it gives CATSRDDGGAHNEQFF.

The chain has TRBV2 and TRBJ2-3, with 15 bases lining up with TRBD2. From germline, CDR1 is SNHLY and CDR2 FYNNEI. After removal of 8 bases from V and 1 base from J, the junction contained 10 bases not matched to a gene. The CDR3 sequence is 18 residues long. The CDR3 coding sequence is TGTGCCAGCGATGGACTAGCGGGGGGGCCGCGGCGCACAGATACGCAGTATTTT. This sequence encodes CASDGLAGGPRRTDTQYF.

The V gene is TRBV28, the J gene TRBJ2-2; the match to TRBD1 covers 8 bases. The CDR3 is made up of 14 amino acids. After removal of 8 bases from V and 3 bases from J, the junction contained 5 bases not matched to a gene. The germline CDR1 and CDR2 sequences are MDHEN and SYDVKM. The CDR3 sequence is CASRGQADTGELFF. Here the CDR3 DNA reads TGTGCCAGCCGGGGACAGGCGGACACCGGGGAGCTGTTTTTT. Supplemented by reference TRBV28 and TRBJ2-2, the full variable domain reads DVKVTQSSRYLVKRTGEKVFLECVQDMDHENMFWYRQDPGLGLRLIYFSYDVKMKEKGDIPEGYSVSREKKERFSLILESASTNQTSMYLCASRGQADTGELFFGEGSRLTVL.

This clone was counted a few times. The genes are TRBV5-6 and TRBJ2-2; 11 nucleotides align to TRBD1. V was pared by 4 bases and J by 8 bases, with 4 bases of the junction left unmatched. Germline-derived CDR1 and CDR2 are SGHDT and YYEEEE. This CDR3 has 14 amino acids. The CDR3 spells CASSGQGAKGELFF. The CDR3 DNA reads TGTGCCAGCAGCGGACAGGGGGCGAAGGGGGAGCTGTTTTTT. The variable domain in full, completed from reference TRBV5-6 and TRBJ2-2, reads DAGVTQSPTHLIKTRGQQVTLRCSPKSGHDTVSWYQQALGQGPQFIFQYYEEEERQRGNFPDRFSGHQFPNYSSELNVNALLLGDSALYLCASSGQGAKGELFFGEGSRLTVL.

This sequence joins TRBV7-2 and TRBJ2-5; D is unclear. The CDR3 is 14 residues long. The V gene's germline CDR1 is SGHTA and CDR2 FQGNSA. V was shortened by 6 bases and J by 0 bases, with 11 bases between the two germline ends. The chain's CDR3 is CASRRLLDQETQYF. CDR3 sequence (DNA): TGTGCCAGCAGACGCCTTTTAGACCAAGAGACCCAGTACTTC.

The chain has TRBV6-1 and TRBJ1-5; unclear D gene. Per the germline V gene, CDR1 is MNHNS and CDR2 is SASEGT. The CDR3 extends over 14 amino acids. V was clipped by 5 bases and J by 7 bases, with 15 bases between them. The CDR3: CASSIPGLRQPQHF. DNA of the CDR3: TGTGCCAGCAGTATCCCGGGATTAAGGCAGCCCCAGCATTTT.

The V call is TRBV18, the J call TRBJ1-1; D is unclear. Germline CDR1 is KGHSH and CDR2 is LQKENI. With 3 bases removed from V and 5 bases from J, the gap between germline ends came to 10 bases. The CDR3 contains 13 residues. This CDR3 reads CASSPGRLTEAFF. The CDR3 nucleotides read TGTGCCAGCTCACCGGGCCGTCTGACTGAAGCTTTCTTT.

This clone appeared once. This rearrangement joins TRBV11-2 to TRBJ2-5, with D perhaps matching TRBD2 (5 bases). The CDR3 length is 12 residues. CDR1 and CDR2 (germline): SGHAT, FQNNGV. The V end was cut by 5 bases, the J end by 9 bases, with 13 bases between. This CDR3 is CASSPSGGSQYF. The CDR3 bases are TGTGCCAGCAGCCCCTCCGGCGGGTCCCAGTACTTC.

The chain recombines TRBV28 with TRBJ1-6; a possible D gene is TRBD1 (5 bases). Trimming removed 2 bases at V and 9 bases at J, with 17 bases between. The germline CDR1 and CDR2 sequences are MDHEN and SYDVKM. This CDR3 comprises 16 residues. CDR3 loop: CASSLLQGLTRSPLHF. The DNA of the CDR3 is TGTGCCAGCAGTTTACTCCAGGGTCTCACGCGTTCACCCCTCCACTTT. The full variable domain, rest sourced from reference TRBV28 and TRBJ1-6, is DVKVTQSSRYLVKRTGEKVFLECVQDMDHENMFWYRQDPGLGLRLIYFSYDVKMKEKGDIPEGYSVSREKKERFSLILESASTNQTSMYLCASSLLQGLTRSPLHFGNGTRLTVT.

The chain carries TRBV7-3 and TRBJ2-1; 13 nucleotides match TRBD2. Unmatched junction bases numbered 15, after V lost 3 bases and J lost 7 bases. The CDR3 is made up of 19 amino acids. In germline, CDR1 is SGHTA, CDR2 FQGTGA. CDR3 bases: TGTGCCAGCAGCTTGTGGACTAGCGGGGGAAGGGTGAGGGGGAATGAGCAGTTCTTC. This gives the protein CASSLWTSGGRVRGNEQFF.

V and J are TRBV30 and TRBJ1-4; 10 bases are shared with TRBD1. Per the germline V gene, CDR1 is GTSNPN and CDR2 is SVGIG (reference sequence). The CDR3 length is 17 residues. Trimming took 1 base from V and 5 from J; bases not matched to a gene: 10. CDR3 nucleotides: TGTGCCTGGAGTGCCACACGGACAGGGGGAGTCAATGAAAAACTGTTTTTT. It codes for CAWSATRTGGVNEKLFF.

This clone turned up a few times. CDR3 residues: CASSLQGGSYNEQFF. DNA of the CDR3: TGTGCCAGCAGTTTGCAGGGGGGCTCCTACAATGAGCAGTTCTTC. This rearrangement joins TRBV27 to TRBJ2-1; TRBD1 is a possible D gene (7 bases). V was trimmed by 3 bases and J by 0 bases, leaving 9 bases between them. Per the germline V gene, CDR1 is MNHEY and CDR2 is SMNVEV (reference sequence). CDR3 length: 15 residues.

The rearrangement uses TRBV10-3 and TRBJ2-1; possibly TRBD2 for D (6 bases). V lost 4 bases to trimming and J lost 8 bases, with 9 bases between them. Germline CDR1 and CDR2: ENHRY and SYGVKD. The CDR3 is 12 residues long. In DNA, the CDR3 is TGTGCCATCAGTGTTGGAGGGGATGAGCAGTTCTTC. Encoded protein: CAISVGGDEQFF.

The rearrangement joins TRBV10-3 to TRBJ1-3, with a tentative D call TRBD1 (5 bases). Germline V gene sequence: CDR1 ENHRY, CDR2 SYGVKD. The CDR3 covers 14 residues. Trimming stripped 4 bases from V and 0 bases from J, with 7 bases between. For the CDR3, the DNA is TGTGCCATCAGTGGACAGCTCTCTGGAAACACCATATATTTT. Protein sequence: CAISGQLSGNTIYF.

The chain is built from TRBV5-1 and TRBJ1-3; D gene ambiguous. Germline V gene lookup returns CDR1 SGHRS and CDR2 YFSETQ. The CDR3 has 15 amino acids. Deletions cut 2 bases from V and 0 bases from J, with 9 bases between. The CDR3 DNA sequence: TGCGCCAGCAGCTTTAGCGAAAGCTCTGGAAACACCATATATTTT. Protein: CASSFSESSGNTIYF.

The V call is TRBV18, the J call TRBJ2-7; D is unresolved. The germline CDR1 and CDR2 sequences are KGHSH and LQKENI. The CDR3 runs to 16 residues. V was clipped by 3 bases and J by 1 base, with 16 bases between them. The CDR3 protein is CASSPTGQMESYEQYF. The CDR3 coding sequence is TGTGCCAGCTCACCCACGGGTCAAATGGAATCCTACGAGCAGTACTTC.

The chain uses TRBV4-3 and TRBJ2-3; 9 bases fit TRBD2. This CDR3 spans 17 amino acids. V lost 0 bases to trimming and J lost 5 bases; unmatched junction nucleotides: 9. The germline gives CDR1 LGHNA, CDR2 YSLEER. The CDR3 bases are TGCGCCAGCAGCCAAGATATCAAGCGGGGGGTTGGAGATACGCAGTATTTT. Residues: CASSQDIKRGVGDTQYF.